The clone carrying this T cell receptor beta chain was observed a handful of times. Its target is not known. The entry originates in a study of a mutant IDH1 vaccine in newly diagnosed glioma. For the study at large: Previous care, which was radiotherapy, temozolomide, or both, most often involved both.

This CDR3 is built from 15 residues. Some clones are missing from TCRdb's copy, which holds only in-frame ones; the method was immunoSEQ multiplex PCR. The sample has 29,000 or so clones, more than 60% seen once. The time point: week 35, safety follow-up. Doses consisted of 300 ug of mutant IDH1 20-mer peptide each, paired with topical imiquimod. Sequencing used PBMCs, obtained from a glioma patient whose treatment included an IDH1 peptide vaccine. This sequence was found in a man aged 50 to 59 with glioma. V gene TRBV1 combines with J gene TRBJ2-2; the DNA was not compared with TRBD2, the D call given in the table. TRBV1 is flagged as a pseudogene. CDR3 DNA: TGCACCAGCAGCCTCGAGCGGGATAACACCGGGGAGCTGTTTTTT. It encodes CTSSLERDNTGELFF.